Below are 22 T cell receptor beta chains sequenced from a single sample in a study of cytomegalovirus exposure and HLA in healthy donors. Amplification used 60 Vbeta primers and 13 Jbeta primers. Using immunoSEQ multiplex PCR, the repertoire was profiled, and TCRdb retains in-frame clones only, with some absent. In all, the sample yields 100,000 to 150,000 clones. Material for sequencing was PBMCs. Receptor source: a man between 18 and 35 years old in good health and CMV-seronegative.

The chain employs TRBV4-2 and TRBJ2-2, with 11 positions matching TRBD2. Germline CDR1 is LGHNA and CDR2 is YNFKEQ. This CDR3 comprises 21 residues. The V and J ends lost 0 bases and 0 bases, in that order; junction bases with no gene match: 12. The CDR3 nucleotides read TGTGCCAGCAGCCAAGATCCGCACGTACTAGCGGGAGTGGCGAACACCGGGGAGCTGTTTTTT. Its translation: CASSQDPHVLAGVANTGELFF.

The chain carries TRBV7-2 and TRBJ1-1; the D gene is possibly TRBD1 (6 bases). The V end lost 4 bases, the J end lost 1 base, and 19 bases lay between the germline ends. The CDR3 contains 17 residues. Germline CDR1 reads SGHTA; CDR2 reads FQGNSA. The DNA of the CDR3 is TGTGCCAGCAGCTCGGCGCCGGGACAACACACGAACACTGAAGCTTTCTTT. Protein sequence: CASSSAPGQHTNTEAFF.

This chain uses TRBV6-4 with TRBJ2-1; 9 nucleotides line up with TRBD1. Germline CDR1 is MRHNA and CDR2 is SNTAGT. V lost 7 bases and J lost 0; bases outside the gene matches: 1. The CDR3 loop spans 14 amino acids. CDR3 loop: CASIQGASYNEQFF. CDR3 nucleotide sequence: TGTGCCAGCATACAGGGGGCCTCCTACAATGAGCAGTTCTTC.

V and J are TRBV15 and TRBJ1-2; 7 bases align to TRBD1. V lost 4 bases, J lost 3 bases, and 2 bases stayed unmatched. Germline CDR1 LNHNV, CDR2 YYDKDF (reference sequence). The CDR3 runs 13 residues. For the CDR3, the DNA is TGTGCCACCAGCAAGCAGGGGGACTATGGCTACACCTTC. Protein: CATSKQGDYGYTF.

The chain recombines TRBV9 with TRBJ2-6, with a tentative D call TRBD1 (5 bases). Germline CDR1 reads SGDLS; CDR2 reads YYNGEE. Trimming stripped 2 bases from V and 2 bases from J, with 14 bases between. This CDR3 is 17 amino acids long. CDR3 in DNA: TGTGCCAGCAGCGTCAGCACAGGCCCCCCTGGGGCCAACGTCCTGACTTTC. Protein: CASSVSTGPPGANVLTF.

This chain joins TRBV4-3 and TRBJ2-6, with unresolved D. Trimming pared 0 bases from V and 3 bases from J, leaving 15 bases between. This CDR3 is 18 amino acids long. Germline V gives CDR1 LGHNA, CDR2 YSLEER. The CDR3 DNA follows: TGCGCCAGCAGCCAAGATCATAGGAATTCTAGTGGGGCCAACGTCCTGACTTTC. This translates into CASSQDHRNSSGANVLTF.

The rearrangement links TRBV2 to TRBJ1-2, with 9 positions matching TRBD1. CDR3 size: 15 residues. V lost 4 bases, J lost 0 bases, and 3 bases stayed unmatched. CDR1 and CDR2 (germline): SNHLY, FYNNEI. CDR3 coding DNA: TGTGCCAGCAGTGGGGGACAGGGTTCTAACTATGGCTACACCTTC. This gives the protein CASSGGQGSNYGYTF. Combining the CDR3 with reference TRBV2 and TRBJ1-2 gives the whole variable domain EPEVTQTPSHQVTQMGQEVILRCVPISNHLYFYWYRQILGQKVEFLVSFYNNEISEKSEIFDDQFSVERPDGSNFTLKIRSTKLEDSAMYFCASSGGQGSNYGYTFGSGTRLTVV.

The chain uses TRBV27 and TRBJ2-4, with D hard to call. Per the germline V gene, CDR1 is MNHEY and CDR2 is SMNVEV (reference sequence). The length of the CDR3 is 14 residues. The V gene lost 0 bases and the J gene lost 9 bases, with 12 bases spanning the gap. Here the CDR3 DNA reads TGTGCCAGCAGTTTATCGGGCCTATCCAGCATTCAGTACTTC. It is translated as CASSLSGLSSIQYF.

The chain joins TRBV5-1 to TRBJ2-7, with 9 bases lining up with TRBD1. CDR3 length equals 15 residues. The germline V gene encodes CDR1 SGHRS and CDR2 YFSETQ. J gave up 6 bases and V 4 bases, and 11 bases lay outside the gene matches. The CDR3 region is CASSRDRAPAGEQYF. CDR3 coding DNA: TGCGCCAGCAGCCGGGACAGGGCGCCCGCGGGCGAGCAGTACTTC.

The genes are TRBV7-8 and TRBJ2-7; 7 nucleotides line up with TRBD2. J lost 5 bases, V lost 5 bases, and 12 bases had no gene match. The CDR3 is 15 amino acids. Germline assignment: CDR1 SGHVS and CDR2 FQNEAQ. The CDR3 DNA is TGTGCCAGCAGCAGCGACCGGGGGGTACCTCACGAGCAGTACTTC. This codes for CASSSDRGVPHEQYF. Together with reference TRBV7-8 and TRBJ2-7, the CDR3 gives the full variable domain: GAGVSQSPRYKVAKRGQDVALRCDPISGHVSLFWYQQALGQGPEFLTYFQNEAQLDKSGLPSDRFFAERPEGSVSTLKIQRTQQEDSAVYLCASSSDRGVPHEQYFGPGTRLTVT.

CDR3 loop: CASEEGGSSGSRPYNEQFF. As DNA, the CDR3 is TGTGCCAGTGAAGAAGGGGGGAGTAGCGGGAGCCGACCCTACAATGAGCAGTTCTTC. V and J are TRBV28 and TRBJ2-1; 9 bases are shared with TRBD2. This CDR3 contains 19 residues. V trimming: 9 bases; J trimming: 2 bases; junction bases outside the gene matches: 20. Germline V gene lookup returns CDR1 MDHEN and CDR2 SYDVKM.

The V gene is TRBV7-2, the J gene TRBJ1-4, with D tentatively TRBD1 (6 bases). The CDR3 totals 11 residues. V was shortened by 6 bases and J by 8 bases, with 7 bases between the two germline ends. Germline V lookup: CDR1 SGHTA, CDR2 FQGNSA. The CDR3 nucleotides read TGTGCCAGCAGGGACAGAGAAAAACTGTTTTTT. As protein: CASRDREKLFF.

The chain uses TRBV5-6 and TRBJ2-1; TRBD2 matches at 11 bases. The CDR3 has 18 amino acids. Germline V gene sequence: CDR1 SGHDT, CDR2 YYEEEE. Losses at the gene ends were 0 bases for V and 9 bases for J; bases not matched to a gene: 14. The CDR3 protein is CASSLASGGTSINGEQFF. The CDR3 region has the DNA TGTGCCAGCAGCTTGGCTAGCGGGGGGACTTCAATTAATGGTGAGCAGTTCTTC.

The chain joins TRBV7-9 to TRBJ1-5, with D possibly being TRBD1 (6 bases). Trimming left V 5 bases short and J 4 bases short, with 9 bases between. CDR1 is SEHNR and CDR2 is FQNEAQ in the germline V gene (reference sequence). The CDR3 runs 13 residues. The CDR3 DNA reads as TGTGCCAGCAGCCGACAGGTAAATCAGCCCCAGCATTTT. Translated, it gives CASSRQVNQPQHF.

This chain links TRBV5-4 with TRBJ2-3; a weak D match, TRBD2 (6 bases). Germline V CDR1 and CDR2: SGHNT, YYREEE (reference sequence). CDR3 size: 15 residues. V was shortened by 0 bases and J by 2 bases, with 10 bases between the two germline ends. The CDR3 sequence is CASSLVGLTTDTQYF. CDR3 nucleotides: TGTGCCAGCAGCTTGGTGGGACTTACCACAGATACGCAGTATTTT.

The J gene is TRBJ1-1, the V gene TRBV5-1; TRBD1 agrees at 8 bases. The CDR3 contains 16 residues. Per the germline V gene, CDR1 is SGHRS and CDR2 is YFSETQ. V trimming: 2 bases; J trimming: 6 bases; junction bases outside the gene matches: 12. CDR3 nucleotides: TGCGCCAGCAGCTTTTTTGGACAGGGTAAGGAAGCTGAAGCTTTCTTT. This gives the protein CASSFFGQGKEAEAFF.

This chain links TRBV19 with TRBJ2-1; weak D call: TRBD1 (5 bases). The CDR3 totals 14 residues. V was cut by 3 bases and J by 7 bases, with 13 bases left in between. Germline values: CDR1 LNHDA, CDR2 SQIVND (reference sequence). In DNA, the CDR3 is TGTGCCAGTAGTATTTTCCCAGGGAAGAATGAGCAGTTCTTC. Its protein product is CASSIFPGKNEQFF.

The rearrangement uses TRBV21-1 and TRBJ1-3; the table's D call, TRBD1, has no DNA check behind it. TRBV21-1 is a listed pseudogene. The CDR3 is 18 residues long. For the CDR3, the DNA is TGTGCCAGCAGTATTGAAGGGGCAGAGGATAAGAAAGGAAACACCATATATTTT. Protein: CASSIEGAEDKKGNTIYF.

The chain uses TRBV7-9 and TRBJ1-4; D might be TRBD1 (5 bases). The CDR3 spans 15 residues. Trimming shortened V by 2 bases and J by 8 bases, and 15 bases separated the two germline ends. Germline V CDR1 and CDR2: SEHNR, FQNEAQ (reference sequence). The CDR3 DNA follows: TGTGCCAGCAGCTTATCCCCCGGGGGACGCGAAAAACTGTTTTTT. Translating it yields CASSLSPGGREKLFF.

The rearrangement uses TRBV27 and TRBJ1-3; 7 bases are a match to TRBD1. From germline, CDR1 is MNHEY and CDR2 SMNVEV (reference sequence). This CDR3 region has 15 residues. The ends lost 0 bases at V and 2 bases at J; junction bases unmatched: 1. The CDR3 region has the DNA TGTGCCAGCAGTTTATCGCAGGGGGCTGGAAACACCATATATTTT. Protein: CASSLSQGAGNTIYF.

The gene calls are TRBV4-3 and TRBJ1-3, with a weak D call TRBD1 (5 bases). Trimming took 3 bases from V and 1 from J, leaving 13 bases between them. Germline lookup yields CDR1 LGHNA and CDR2 YSLEER. The CDR3 has 16 residues. DNA of the CDR3: TGCGCCAGCAGCCACAACTCGGGGGTTTCTGGAAACACCATATATTTT. It yields the protein CASSHNSGVSGNTIYF.

The rearrangement uses TRBV4-3 and TRBJ2-3; possible D gene TRBD2, 6 bases. Germline loops: CDR1 LGHNA, CDR2 YSLEER. Deletions cut 0 bases from V and 1 base from J, with 14 bases between. There are 17 residues in the CDR3. The CDR3, as DNA: TGCGCCAGCAGCCAAGATGGCCGCGGGGCCGGCACAGATACGCAGTATTTT. Its protein is CASSQDGRGAGTDTQYF.